Described below is a single T cell receptor beta chain sequence and its context. The sample belongs to a study of control samples from healthy donors and cancer patients. Assay: immunoSEQ multiplex PCR; the TCRdb copy retains only in-frame clones and omits some. The sample shows under 55,000 clones, roughly 80% of them seen only once. The CDR3 totals 14 residues. V gave up 2 bases and J gave up 5 bases, with 10 bases separating them. Germline V gives CDR1 SGHRS, CDR2 YFSETQ. The specimen sequenced was blood. The rearrangement uses TRBV5-1 and TRBJ1-4, with no clear D. The receptor was derived from a man aged 65 to 79 in good health. CDR3: CASSFSGLNEKLFF. CDR3 in DNA: TGCGCCAGCAGCTTCTCTGGCTTGAATGAAAAACTGTTTTTT. Using reference TRBV5-1 and TRBJ1-4 for the parts outside the CDR3, the full variable domain is KAGVTQTPRYLIKTRGQQVTLSCSPISGHRSVSWYQQTPGQGLQFLFEYFSETQRNKGNFPGRFSGRQFSNSRSEMNVSTLELGDSALYLCASSFSGLNEKLFFGSGTQLSVL.